Listed below are T cell receptor beta chains from one sample, sequenced in a study of identical twins. Using its own MiXCR run on the 5' RACE reads, TCRdb lists one record per CDR3 protein. The table has 350,000 to 500,000 distinct CDR3 sequences, 18% seen once; the top ten hold less than 15%. Sequenced sample: naive T cells sorted from blood. These receptors all stem from a man between 45 and 60 years old in good health. CDR3s include the opening cysteine and the closing phenylalanine or tryptophan. The D gene is left open where the match is weak. Rows may omit the clone size; those that give it use once, few, many or a size class.

J gene,V gene,D gene,clone size,CDR3 DNA,CDR3 protein
TRBJ2-7,TRBV7-9,-,-,TGTGCCAGCAGCTTAGATCGGGACAACGAGCAGTACTTC,CASSLDRDNEQYF
TRBJ2-1,TRBV30,-,-,TGTGCCTGGAGTTCGGTCCTCAATGAGCAGTTCTTC,CAWSSVLNEQFF
TRBJ2-7,TRBV4-3,TRBD1,-,TGCGCCAGCAGCCTTAATGCGGGCAGGGGGTACGAGCAGTACTTC,CASSLNAGRGYEQYF
TRBJ2-7,TRBV7-9,TRBD2,many,TGTGCCAGCAGCCCCCCAAGCGGGGGGCACTCCTACGAGCAGTACTTC,CASSPPSGGHSYEQYF
TRBJ1-2,TRBV30,-,-,TGTGCCTGGGCCATAGGACCTCCCTATGGCTACACCTTC,CAWAIGPPYGYTF
TRBJ2-5,TRBV3-1,-,-,TGTGCCAGCAGCCGCGGACTCACACAAGAGACCCAGTACTTC,CASSRGLTQETQYF
TRBJ1-1,TRBV29-1,-,-,TGCAGCGTTGAGCGGGGGGCCGGGGATACTGAAGCTTTCTTT,CSVERGAGDTEAFF
TRBJ1-1,TRBV29-1,-,few,TGCAGCGTTGAGGCAGGGACCACTGAAGCTTTCTTT,CSVEAGTTEAFF
TRBJ1-4,TRBV6-5,TRBD1,few,TGTGCCAGCAGTTACGGGTCAGGGGGAGCTAATGAAAAACTGTTTTTT,CASSYGSGGANEKLFF
TRBJ2-7,TRBV6-1,TRBD2,many,TGTGCCAGCAGACCTAGCGGGAGCTCTTACGAGCAGTACTTC,CASRPSGSSYEQYF
TRBJ1-1,TRBV6-2/TRBV6-3,-,few,TGTGCCAGCAGTTACCCTGACACTGAAGCTTTCTTT,CASSYPDTEAFF
TRBJ2-1,TRBV5-1,TRBD2,-,TGCGCCAGCAGCTTGGAGTGGGGGGGGAACGGTGAGCAGTTCTTC,CASSLEWGGNGEQFF
TRBJ2-1,TRBV5-1,TRBD1,many,TGCGCCAGCAGCTTAGGGGACAGGGACAATGAGCAGTTCTTC,CASSLGDRDNEQFF
TRBJ1-3,TRBV7-9,-,-,TGTGCCAGCAGTTACGGGACCTCTGGAAACACCATATATTTT,CASSYGTSGNTIYF
TRBJ2-3,TRBV4-2,TRBD2,-,TGTGCCAGCAGCCTGCAATGGACTAGCGGGGGCACAGATACGCAGTATTTT,CASSLQWTSGGTDTQYF
TRBJ1-6,TRBV5-1,TRBD1,-,TGCGCCAGCAGCTCATCTTCTACCGGGACAGGTTATAATTCACCCCTCCACTTT,CASSSSSTGTGYNSPLHF